The clone carrying this T cell receptor beta chain was observed a handful of times. Antigen unknown. This sample was included in a study of T-cell reconstitution after alpha-beta-depleted transplantation in children. Notes on the study in general: T-cell counts and diversity were attributed mostly to newly produced T cells one year after transplant. Several hundred expanded graft clones reportedly were the source of alpha-beta T cells about two months after transplant.

The CDR3 contains 12 residues. Trimming shortened V by 4 bases and J by 6 bases, and 9 bases separated the two germline ends. Preparing the TCRbeta library involved the use of unique molecular identifiers. TCRdb called the PCR reads again in MiXCR, with one record for every CDR3 protein. This repertoire shows roughly 400,000 distinct CDR3 sequences, around two fifths found once; its top ten account for 27%. Sequencing was performed on PBMCs, taken before TCRalphabeta/CD19-depleted stem cell transplant. The chain recombines TRBV12-3 or TRBV12-4 with TRBJ1-2; D not resolved. The receptor's source is a girl aged 2 to 9 with aplastic anemia, due to receive a stem cell transplant. As DNA, the CDR3 is TGTGCCAGCAGTTACTCGGCCCATGGCTACACCTTC. It yields the protein CASSYSAHGYTF.